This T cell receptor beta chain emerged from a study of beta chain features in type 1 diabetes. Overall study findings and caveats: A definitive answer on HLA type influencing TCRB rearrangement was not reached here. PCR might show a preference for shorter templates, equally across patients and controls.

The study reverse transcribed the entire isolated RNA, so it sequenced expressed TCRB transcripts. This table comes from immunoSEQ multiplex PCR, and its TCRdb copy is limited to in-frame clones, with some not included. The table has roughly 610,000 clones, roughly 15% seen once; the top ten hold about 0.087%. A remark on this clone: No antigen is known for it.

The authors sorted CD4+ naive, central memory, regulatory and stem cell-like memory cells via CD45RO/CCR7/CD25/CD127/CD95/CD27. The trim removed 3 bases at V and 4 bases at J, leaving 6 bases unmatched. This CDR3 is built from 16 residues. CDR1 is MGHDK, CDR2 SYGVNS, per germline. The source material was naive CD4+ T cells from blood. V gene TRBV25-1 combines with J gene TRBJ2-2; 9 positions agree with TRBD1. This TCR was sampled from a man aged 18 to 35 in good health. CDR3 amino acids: CASSDLQGASTGELFF. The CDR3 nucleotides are TGTGCCAGCAGTGACTTACAGGGGGCGAGCACCGGGGAGCTGTTTTTT. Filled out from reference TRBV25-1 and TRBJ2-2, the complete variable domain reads EADIYQTPRYLVIGTGKKITLECSQTMGHDKMYWYQQDPGMELHLIHYSYGVNSTEKGDLSSESTVSRIRTEHFPLTLESARPSHTSQYLCASSDLQGASTGELFFGEGSRLTVL.